A selection of T cell receptor beta chains follows, all from one sample in a study of T cells after yellow fever vaccination. TCRdb reprocessed the 5' RACE reads with MiXCR, giving one entry per CDR3 protein. The sample comprises about 320,000 distinct CDR3 sequences, around 6.8% of which are singletons, and around 17% rests with the top ten. Sequencing was performed on PBMCs, taken roughly 47 days after the first yellow fever vaccination. These receptor sequences come from a man between 18 and 35 years old who received the YFV17D yellow fever vaccine. The CDR3 runs from the conserved cysteine through the conserved F or W. The D gene is left open where the match is weak. Size is stated for part of the rows, as once, few or many counts, or as a class when the clone is expanded.

TRBJ2-5,TRBD2,TRBV20-1,NA,13,TGCAGTGCTAGTTCCGGGGGGCAAGAGACCCAGTACTTC,CSASSGGQETQYF
TRBJ2-3,NA,TRBV18,few,14,TGTGCCAGCTCACCTTCCCCTAGCGCAGATACGCAGTATTTT,CASSPSPSADTQYF
TRBJ1-6,NA,TRBV20-1,NA,18,TGCAGTGCTAGTAGAAGTTCTTTAGGGTTGAACTATAATTCACCCCTCCACTTT,CSASRSSLGLNYNSPLHF
TRBJ2-3,NA,TRBV6-1,many,14,TGTGCCAGCAGGGCTAGCGACGACACAGATACGCAGTATTTT,CASRASDDTDTQYF
TRBJ2-1,NA,TRBV12-3/TRBV12-4,many,13,TGTGCCAGCAGTTCCGACCTCTACAATGAGCAGTTCTTC,CASSSDLYNEQFF
TRBJ2-3,TRBD2,TRBV5-4,NA,17,TGTGCCAGCAGCCGTGGGGGCGCGGGGGGCCGCGGAGATACGCAGTATTTT,CASSRGGAGGRGDTQYF
TRBJ1-1,NA,TRBV20-1,many,14,TGCAGTGCTAGTGACGGATTCATGAACACTGAAGCTTTCTTT,CSASDGFMNTEAFF
TRBJ1-4,NA,TRBV20-1,NA,13,TGCAGTGCTAGGCGAACGAGTAATGAAAAACTGTTTTTT,CSARRTSNEKLFF
TRBJ2-3,TRBD2,TRBV7-9,NA,15,TGTGCCAGCAGCTTAGCTGGGGTAGCGGGGGCTACGCAGTATTTT,CASSLAGVAGATQYF
TRBJ2-6,NA,TRBV10-2,NA,14,TGCGCCAGCAATCCGAGTTCTGGGGCCAACGTCCTGACTTTC,CASNPSSGANVLTF
TRBJ1-4,NA,TRBV20-1,NA,13,TGCAGTGCTAGAGCTGGGGCTAATGAAAAACTGTTTTTT,CSARAGANEKLFF
TRBJ2-3,NA,TRBV5-1,many,14,TGCGCCAGCAGCTTGGGAGGGCGTATGGATACGCAGTATTTT,CASSLGGRMDTQYF
TRBJ2-1,TRBD1,TRBV29-1,many,14,TGCAGCGCTCGGGACAGGGGATTTTCCAATGAGCAGTTCTTC,CSARDRGFSNEQFF
TRBJ1-5,NA,TRBV19,few,12,TGTGCCAGTAGGCTCCCAAATCAGCCCCAGCATTTT,CASRLPNQPQHF
TRBJ1-3,NA,TRBV5-1,many,18,TGCGCCACCTTCACTCTTCGGACAGCCCTGCCCTCTGGAAACACCATATATTTT,CATFTLRTALPSGNTIYF
TRBJ1-3,NA,TRBV4-3,many,14,TGCGCCAGCAGCCAAGATCATCAAGGAAACACCATATATTTT,CASSQDHQGNTIYF
TRBJ1-3,NA,TRBV20-1,many,13,TGCAGTGCCGGGAGGGACTCTGGAAACACCATATATTTT,CSAGRDSGNTIYF
TRBJ2-3,TRBD2,TRBV3-1,few,14,TGTGCCAGCAGCCAACCGGGACTAACAGATACGCAGTATTTT,CASSQPGLTDTQYF
TRBJ2-5,TRBD1,TRBV10-3,NA,14,TGTGCCATCAGACCGGGACAGGAGGGAGAGACCCAGTACTTC,CAIRPGQEGETQYF
TRBJ2-7,NA,TRBV7-6,medium-sized,13,TGTGCCAGCAGCTTAGGTCTCTCCTACGAGCAGTACTTC,CASSLGLSYEQYF
TRBJ2-7,TRBD1,TRBV7-9,NA,16,TGTGCCAGCAGCTTGGTACACCGGGACAGGGGTCACGAGCAGTACTTC,CASSLVHRDRGHEQYF
TRBJ2-3,NA,TRBV5-6,few,12,TGTGCCAGCAGCTATCTCCAAGATACGCAGTATTTT,CASSYLQDTQYF
TRBJ1-1,NA,TRBV10-3,few,13,TGTGCCATCAGTGACCCCTGGAACACTGAAGCTTTCTTT,CAISDPWNTEAFF
TRBJ2-3,TRBD2,TRBV20-1,NA,15,TGCAGTGCTGGCCTCCTAGCGGGGGAAGGGGATACGCAGTATTTT,CSAGLLAGEGDTQYF
TRBJ1-5,NA,TRBV15,few,20,TGTGCCACCAGCAGAAGTAAGGGGCTTTTGACCGTAAATAGCAATCAGCCCCAGCATTTT,CATSRSKGLLTVNSNQPQHF
TRBJ2-1,TRBD2,TRBV10-3,many,14,TGTGCCATCGGAGCGGGGGGGTACTACAATGAGCAGTTCTTC,CAIGAGGYYNEQFF
TRBJ2-6,TRBD1,TRBV2,few,17,TGTGCCAGCGGACGGACAGGGAAAGTCTCTGGGGCCAACGTCCTGACTTTC,CASGRTGKVSGANVLTF
TRBJ2-3,NA,TRBV6-2/TRBV6-3,NA,16,TGTGCCAGCAGTTACTCGGGCGGGGCGCCCACAGATACGCAGTATTTT,CASSYSGGAPTDTQYF
TRBJ2-3,NA,TRBV24-1,NA,14,TGTGCCACCTCTTCCGGGGGTAGCACAGATACGCAGTATTTT,CATSSGGSTDTQYF
TRBJ2-2,NA,TRBV7-2,few,16,TGTGCCAGCAGCTTACAAGGGGCTGCTTTGGCCGGGGAGCTGTTTTTT,CASSLQGAALAGELFF
TRBJ2-4,NA,TRBV7-9,few,14,TGTGCCAGCACAACAGGCGAAGCCAAAAACATTCAGTACTTC,CASTTGEAKNIQYF
TRBJ2-5,TRBD1,TRBV20-1,NA,13,TGCAGTGCGGGCAAACAGGGGAGAGAGACCCAGTACTTC,CSAGKQGRETQYF
TRBJ1-1,NA,TRBV7-2,many,13,TGTGCCAGCAGTCTCACCCAGGGAACTGAAGCTTTCTTT,CASSLTQGTEAFF
TRBJ2-1,NA,TRBV19,NA,14,TGTGCCAGTAATCCCCCGGGGTCCTACAATGAGCAGTTCTTC,CASNPPGSYNEQFF
TRBJ1-4,NA,TRBV7-2,NA,14,TGTGCCAGCAGCTTAGCGGGGGGCGCTTCGGAACTGTTTTTT,CASSLAGGASELFF
TRBJ1-1,NA,TRBV7-9,NA,17,TGTGCCAGCAGCCCAGGTGGTCGGACCTTCGGAGGGACTGAAACTTTCTTT,CASSPGGRTFGGTETFF
TRBJ2-3,NA,TRBV5-5,NA,15,TGTGCCAGCAGCTTGGGGTCCGGTCTGGCAGATACGCAGTATTTT,CASSLGSGLADTQYF
TRBJ1-5,NA,TRBV20-1,many,15,TGCAGTGCTAGGGCAGGGGTCTCGTTGAATCAGCCCCAGCATTTT,CSARAGVSLNQPQHF
TRBJ2-5,NA,TRBV7-8,NA,12,TGTGCCAGCAGCTCCTCAAGGGAGACCCAGTACTTC,CASSSSRETQYF
TRBJ1-5,NA,TRBV6-1,few,15,TGTGCCAGCAGTCAGGGACTAGTTGGCAATCAGCCCCAGCATTTT,CASSQGLVGNQPQHF
TRBJ2-2,NA,TRBV29-1,few,13,TGCAGCGTTGACGGTCCTAACACCGGGGAGCTGTTTTTT,CSVDGPNTGELFF
TRBJ1-1,NA,TRBV19,NA,13,TGTGCCAGTAGTATGTCAGGCCGCGATGAAGCTTTCTTT,CASSMSGRDEAFF
TRBJ2-3,NA,TRBV5-1,few,12,TGCGCCAGCAGGCGTGAAACGGATACGCAGTATTTT,CASRRETDTQYF
TRBJ2-5,NA,TRBV11-2,many,14,TGTGCCAGCAGCTTAATTCCGTCCCCCGAGACCCAGTACTTC,CASSLIPSPETQYF
TRBJ1-2,NA,TRBV5-4,NA,14,TGTGCCAGCAGCTTGGCAGAAGGGAACTATGGCTACACCTTC,CASSLAEGNYGYTF